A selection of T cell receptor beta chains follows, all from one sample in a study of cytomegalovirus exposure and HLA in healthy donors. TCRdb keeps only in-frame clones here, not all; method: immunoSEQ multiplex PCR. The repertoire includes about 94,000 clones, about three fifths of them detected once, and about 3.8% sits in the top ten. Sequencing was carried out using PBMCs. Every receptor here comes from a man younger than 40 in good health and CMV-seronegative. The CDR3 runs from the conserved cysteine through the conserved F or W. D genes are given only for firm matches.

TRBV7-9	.	CASSPPGGKTDTQYF
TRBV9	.	CASSVPPTDTQYF
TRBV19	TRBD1	CASRTGGSYSNQPQHF
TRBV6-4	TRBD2	CASSDSSGEGTDTQYF
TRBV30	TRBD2	CAWSVSLAGDPPNF
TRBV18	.	CASSPVTGTVNYGYTF
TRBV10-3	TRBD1	CAISESQLGQGSNQPQHF
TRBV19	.	CASSWALNTEAFF
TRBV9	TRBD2	CASSGVAGGPADTQYF
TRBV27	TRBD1	CASSYKGANTYEQYF
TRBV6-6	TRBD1	CASSSGQQSSPLHF
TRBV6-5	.	CASSYALASTDTQYF
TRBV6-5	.	CASSYRAGAGNTIYF
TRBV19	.	CASKDSTGELFF
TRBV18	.	CASSPLQGDNSPLHF
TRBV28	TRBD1	CASSLKPGQGEAFF
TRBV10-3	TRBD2	CATSGRTHEQYF
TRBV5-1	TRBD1	CASSLQGEQYF
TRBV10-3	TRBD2	CAISEPGGAQYF
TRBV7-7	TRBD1	CASSLTGGLDTGELFF
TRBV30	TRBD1	CAWSLLDRSNEQFF
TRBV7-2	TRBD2	CASSLQRGTDTQYF
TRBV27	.	CASSLGREPGELFF
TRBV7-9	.	CASSFKGDQPQHF
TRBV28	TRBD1	CASSLGYRGLDQPQHF
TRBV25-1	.	CASGKNTGELFF
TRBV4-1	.	CASSQDGTAYSNQPQHF